This T cell receptor (beta chain) was recovered during a study of Ad26.COV2.S vaccination and SARS-CoV-2 variants. About the research overall: Doses of Ad26.COV2.S were injected into muscle once or twice, 56 days apart.

Study-level results: The TCR-based breadth and depth measures might underestimate overall T cell responses.

The repertoire was sequenced with immunoSEQ multiplex PCR; TCRdb's copy has only in-frame clones and lacks some. The sample lists about 350,000 clones; about 88% were seen once. About this clone: Its antigen is unknown.

Trimming took 6 bases from V and 3 from J, leaving 12 bases between them. CDR1 is SGHRS, CDR2 YFSETQ, per germline. This CDR3 is built from 13 residues. As to treatment: about 20 received Ad26.COV2.S at low or high dose, single or two shots; roughly five received placebo; per-sample allocation not given. It was on day 63 after the first vaccine or placebo injection that samples were taken. Built on an Ad26 vector, the vaccine expressed Wuhan-strain SARS-CoV-2 spike. The TCR originated in a person between 18 and 59 years old who received the Ad26.COV2.S COVID-19 vaccine or a placebo. The V and J genes are TRBV5-1 and TRBJ1-1; D gene uncertain. The starting material was peripheral blood, obtained in a trial of Ad26.COV2.S vaccine versus placebo. Here the CDR3 reads CASKPDGYTEAFF. CDR3 nucleotides: TGCGCCAGCAAGCCAGATGGTTACACTGAAGCTTTCTTT.